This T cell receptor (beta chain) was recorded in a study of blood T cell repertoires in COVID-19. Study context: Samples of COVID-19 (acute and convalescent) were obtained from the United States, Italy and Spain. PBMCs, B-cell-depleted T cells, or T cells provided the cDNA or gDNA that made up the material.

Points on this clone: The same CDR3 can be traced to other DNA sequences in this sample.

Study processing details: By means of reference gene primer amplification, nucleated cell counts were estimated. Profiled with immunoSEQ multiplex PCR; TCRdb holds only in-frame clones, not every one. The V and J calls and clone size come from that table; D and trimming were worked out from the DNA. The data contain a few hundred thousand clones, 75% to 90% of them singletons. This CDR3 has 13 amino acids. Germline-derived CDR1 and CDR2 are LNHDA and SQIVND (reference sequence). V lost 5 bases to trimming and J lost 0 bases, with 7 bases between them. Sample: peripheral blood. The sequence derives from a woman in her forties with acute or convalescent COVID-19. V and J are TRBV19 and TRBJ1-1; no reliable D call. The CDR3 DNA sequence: TGTGCCAGTAGTGGGCAGTTGAACACTGAAGCTTTCTTT. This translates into CASSGQLNTEAFF.